A selection of T cell receptor beta chains follows, all from one sample in a study of somatic mutations in cytotoxic T cells in rheumatoid arthritis. Produced via immunoSEQ multiplex PCR; TCRdb's table is partial and in-frame only. The sample includes 13,000 to 15,000 clones, under 95% of them seen just once. What was sequenced was CD4+ T cells sorted from blood. Receptors originate from a man between 70 and 80 years old with rheumatoid arthritis. CDR3s include the opening cysteine and the closing phenylalanine or tryptophan.

j_call | v_call | cdr3_aa
TRBJ2-2 | TRBV27 | CASRPSRVASQGSNTGELFF
TRBJ2-3 | TRBV9 | CASSVLRGSGGDRPTDTQYF
TRBJ2-7 | TRBV9 | CASSFRGGYEQYF
TRBJ1-1 | TRBV2 | CASKFRSNTEAFF
TRBJ2-3 | TRBV28 | CASSSAGQGHQDTQYF
TRBJ2-1 | TRBV11-2 | CASSLALAGTNEQFF
TRBJ1-1 | TRBV13 | CASSESGQKNTEAFF
TRBJ1-3 | TRBV28 | CASSLDTGNTIYF
TRBJ2-7 | TRBV29-1 | CSVAGQAGEGEQYF
TRBJ1-1 | TRBV6-1 | CASSEDRRLNTEAFF
TRBJ2-1 | TRBV11-1 | CASSLMRGNDEQFF
TRBJ1-1 | TRBV7-2 | CASSLLPQLNTEAFF
TRBJ1-6 | TRBV28 | CASSLYRTAGNSPLHF
TRBJ2-5 | TRBV10-3 | CAIRERTGTQETQYF
TRBJ1-5 | TRBV6-1 | CASTIQTGGGQPQHF
TRBJ2-3 | TRBV6-1 | CASSERGARGTDTQYF
TRBJ2-3 | TRBV13 | CASSPGGGTDTQYF
TRBJ1-5 | TRBV6-5 | CASSWGQGSNQPQHF
TRBJ1-5 | TRBV6-8 | CASSYPGVCQPQHF
- | TRBV27 | CASSLSWGQSYEQYF
TRBJ2-5 | TRBV7-9 | CASSEVEETQYF
TRBJ2-5 | TRBV10-3 | CAAGGLETQYF
TRBJ2-7 | TRBV7-3 | CASSLYGLGAGSLYF
TRBJ2-3 | TRBV7-8 | CASSPPGLAVGTQYF
TRBJ1-4 | TRBV9 | CASSPWKGFNEKLFF
TRBJ2-2 | TRBV7-9 | CASSPGGFSGELFF
TRBJ2-1 | TRBV19 | CASSIASGSFNEQFF
TRBJ1-5 | TRBV30 | CAWSGGSELAPQHF
TRBJ2-3 | TRBV5-1 | CASSFSVAGVNTQYF
TRBJ1-3 | TRBV30 | CAWSRGPGGNTIYF
TRBJ2-1 | TRBV11-3 | CASSHSSGRPVNEQFF
TRBJ1-1 | TRBV6-1 | CASSSSRQPNPEAFF
TRBJ2-7 | TRBV10-3 | CAIRTGYSYEQYF
- | TRBV2 | CASSESTPYEQYF
TRBJ1-1 | TRBV5-1 | CASSSPWGQVGEAFF
TRBJ2-1 | TRBV10-3 | CAISGTSGYTYNEQFF
TRBJ1-4 | TRBV6-1 | CASNGQGNEKLFF
TRBJ2-1 | TRBV28 | CASSFRQGHDEQFF
TRBJ1-2 | TRBV5-1 | CASSFEGGHNYGYTF
TRBJ1-6 | TRBV30 | CAWTAGRNSPLHF
TRBJ1-5 | TRBV28 | CASSSGQGSNQPQHF
TRBJ2-5 | TRBV9 | CASSVGSTGGETQYF
TRBJ2-1 | TRBV5-4 | CASSPGGDRLNEQFF
TRBJ1-4 | TRBV2 | CASRGSYEKLFF
TRBJ1-5 | TRBV19 | CASSPTTGTYNQPQHF
TRBJ2-3 | TRBV19 | CASSKGLAGRTDTQYF
TRBJ2-5 | TRBV18 | CASSTGTVQETQYF
TRBJ1-4 | TRBV14 | CASSDSRDSSTNEKLFF
TRBJ1-5 | TRBV15 | CATSRGQVRSNQPQHF
TRBJ1-6 | TRBV7-6 | CASSPSSYNSPLHF
TRBJ2-3 | TRBV9 | CASSVRRTSGTSTDTQYF
TRBJ2-6 | TRBV5-6 | CASSLNTGSGANVLTF
TRBJ2-1 | TRBV6-5 | CASSYGGGLSNEQFF
TRBJ2-1 | TRBV5-4 | CASSLDGKKYNEQFF
TRBJ1-5 | TRBV19 | CASSIGGGGQPQHF